The clone carrying this T cell receptor beta chain occurred a few times. No antigen is known for it. The data derive from a study of beta chain features in type 1 diabetes. Study-level results: Among patients, naive, central memory and Treg TCRB repertoires appeared more similar than among healthy donors.

CDR1 SGHNT and CDR2 YYREEE come from the germline V gene (reference sequence). The length of the CDR3 is 14 residues. The V gene end was trimmed by 4 bases and the J gene end by 5 bases; junction bases not matched to a gene: 7. The sequenced template was cDNA made from the entire isolated RNA. Data came from immunoSEQ multiplex PCR; TCRdb stores just in-frame clones and leaves some out. Found here are more than 150,000 clones, less than 9.5% of them singletons; the top ten hold approximately 2.3%. The TCR sequence derives from a woman aged 18-35 years in good health. Sequences were obtained from central memory CD4+ T cells from blood. This chain links TRBV5-4 with TRBJ2-3; TRBD2 agrees at 7 bases. This CDR3 is CASSPSLAGDTQYF. The DNA of the CDR3 is TGTGCCAGCAGCCCATCATTAGCGGGAGATACGCAGTATTTT. Filled out from reference TRBV5-4 and TRBJ2-3, the complete variable domain reads ETGVTQSPTHLIKTRGQQVTLRCSSQSGHNTVSWYQQALGQGPQFIFQYYREEENGRGNFPPRFSGLQFPNYSSELNVNALELDDSALYLCASSPSLAGDTQYFGPGTRLTVL.